The rows below give T cell receptor beta chains drawn from one sample of a study of blood T cells in healthy people across ages. TCRdb reprocessed the 5' RACE reads with MiXCR, giving one entry per CDR3 protein. The sample includes some 670,000 distinct CDR3 sequences, about 50% of them seen just once. Sequencing was performed on blood. The receptors here all came from a woman at least 80 years old in good health. CDR3s include the opening cysteine and the closing phenylalanine or tryptophan. D genes are given only for firm matches. Rows may omit the clone size; those that give it use once, few, many or a size class.

J	D	V	size	CDR3	DNA
TRBJ2-1	NA	TRBV7-2	NA	CASSLGSGVNEQFF	TGTGCCAGCAGCTTAGGGTCAGGGGTCAATGAGCAGTTCTTC
TRBJ1-1	NA	TRBV19	once	CASYRGTEAFF	TGTGCCAGTTATAGGGGTACTGAAGCTTTCTTT
TRBJ2-7	TRBD2	TRBV7-2	many	CASSIASGRSYEQYF	TGTGCCAGCAGCATCGCTAGCGGGAGATCCTACGAGCAGTACTTC
TRBJ2-5	TRBD2	TRBV7-6	NA	CASSLGQLAVMDEQYF	TGTGCCAGCAGCTTAGGACAACTAGCGGTGATGGATGAGCAGTACTTC
TRBJ1-4	TRBD1	TRBV7-9	NA	CASSATGINEKLFF	TGTGCCAGCAGCGCGACAGGGATTAATGAAAAACTGTTTTTT
TRBJ2-7	NA	TRBV5-1	many	CASKDSPGFEQYF	TGCGCCAGTAAAGATAGTCCAGGTTTCGAGCAGTACTTC
TRBJ2-3	TRBD1	TRBV3-1	many	CASSHPGQGATDTQYF	TGTGCCAGCAGCCACCCGGGACAGGGGGCAACAGATACGCAGTATTTT
TRBJ1-5	NA	TRBV10-3	NA	CAISESGSNQPQHF	TGTGCCATCAGTGAGTCCGGGAGCAATCAGCCCCAGCATTTT
TRBJ2-1	TRBD2	TRBV25-1	many	CASSEGLESYNEQFF	TGTGCCAGCAGTGAAGGACTAGAATCCTACAATGAGCAGTTCTTC
TRBJ2-5	TRBD1	TRBV5-1	few	CASNFDRGNEQYF	TGCGCCAGCAACTTTGACAGGGGCAATGAGCAGTACTTC
TRBJ2-1	TRBD2	TRBV2	NA	CASSDPGRGNGQFF	TGTGCCAGCAGTGACCCAGGGAGGGGCAATGGGCAGTTCTTC
TRBJ2-3	TRBD2	TRBV20-1	few	CSARTLADTDTQYF	TGCAGTGCTAGGACCCTAGCGGACACAGATACGCAGTATTTT
TRBJ2-5	NA	TRBV6-5	many	CASSYTDIPRETQYF	TGTGCCAGCAGTTACACCGACATACCCCGGGAGACCCAGTACTTC
TRBJ2-1	NA	TRBV20-1	many	CSPPLGGEQFF	TGCAGTCCGCCCCTGGGGGGTGAGCAGTTCTTC
TRBJ2-5	TRBD1	TRBV18	once	CASSPRDREETQYF	TGTGCCAGCTCACCACGGGACAGGGAAGAGACCCAGTACTTC
TRBJ1-5	NA	TRBV20-1	few	CSAGRESFSNQPQHF	TGCAGTGCCGGCAGGGAGAGTTTTAGCAATCAGCCCCAGCATTTT
TRBJ1-4	NA	TRBV15	NA	CATSRDTGEKLFF	TGTGCCACCAGCAGAGATACGGGGGAAAAACTGTTTTTT
TRBJ1-1	NA	TRBV10-3	NA	CAISGEGENTEAFF	TGTGCCATCAGTGGGGAGGGGGAAAACACTGAAGCTTTCTTT
TRBJ1-2	TRBD1	TRBV5-5	many	CASRTGVGQGTYGYTF	TGTGCCAGCAGAACGGGCGTGGGACAGGGGACCTATGGCTACACCTTC
TRBJ2-7	NA	TRBV10-3	NA	CAISERGSRMTYEQYF	TGTGCCATCAGTGAGAGGGGATCCAGGATGACCTACGAGCAGTACTTC
TRBJ1-2	TRBD1	TRBV29-1	NA	CSVESEGAMNGYTF	TGCAGCGTTGAGTCCGAGGGGGCGATGAATGGCTACACCTTC
TRBJ2-1	NA	TRBV5-1	many	CASSGWLLDYNEQFF	TGCGCCAGCAGCGGCTGGCTTCTAGACTACAATGAGCAGTTCTTC
TRBJ2-5	NA	TRBV29-1	NA	CSVGRNWEEETQYF	TGCAGCGTTGGGAGGAATTGGGAGGAAGAGACCCAGTACTTC
TRBJ1-2	NA	TRBV7-9	NA	CASSPLGSDGYTF	TGTGCCAGCAGCCCCTTGGGGTCGGACGGCTACACCTTC
TRBJ2-3	TRBD2	TRBV20-1	NA	CSARGQAGGGTDTQYF	TGCAGTGCTAGAGGACAGGCGGGAGGGGGCACAGATACGCAGTATTTT
TRBJ2-7	NA	TRBV4-2	NA	CASSQEPGKSTYEQYF	TGTGCCAGCAGCCAAGAGCCGGGGAAATCTACCTACGAGCAGTACTTC
TRBJ1-2	NA	TRBV14	NA	CASSQDLSYGYTF	TGTGCCAGCAGCCAAGATCTGAGTTACGGCTACACCTTC
TRBJ2-4	NA	TRBV12-3/TRBV12-4	many	CASSPTSKNIQYF	TGTGCCAGCAGTCCAACATCTAAAAACATTCAGTACTTC
TRBJ2-1	NA	TRBV6-5	many	CASSRGSHEQFF	TGTGCCTCCAGCCGGGGGTCGCATGAGCAGTTCTTC
TRBJ2-1	NA	TRBV6-4	NA	CASSDSSSNEQFF	TGTGCCAGCAGTGACTCGTCCAGTAATGAGCAGTTCTTC